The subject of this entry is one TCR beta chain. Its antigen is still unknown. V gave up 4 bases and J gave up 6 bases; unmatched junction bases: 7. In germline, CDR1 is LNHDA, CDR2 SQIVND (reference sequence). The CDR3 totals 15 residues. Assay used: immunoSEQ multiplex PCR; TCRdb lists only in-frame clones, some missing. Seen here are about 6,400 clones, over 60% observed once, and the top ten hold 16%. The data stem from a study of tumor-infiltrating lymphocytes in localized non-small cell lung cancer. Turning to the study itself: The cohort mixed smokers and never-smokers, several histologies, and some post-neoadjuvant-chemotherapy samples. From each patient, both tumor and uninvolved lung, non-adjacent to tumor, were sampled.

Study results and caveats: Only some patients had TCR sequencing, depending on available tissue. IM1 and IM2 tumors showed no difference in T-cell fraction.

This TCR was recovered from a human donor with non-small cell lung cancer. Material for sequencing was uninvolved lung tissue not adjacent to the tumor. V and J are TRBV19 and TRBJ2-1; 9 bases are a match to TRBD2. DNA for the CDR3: TGTGCCAGTAGTACCGTAGCGGGAGTGGGCAATGAGCAGTTCTTC. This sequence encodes CASSTVAGVGNEQFF.